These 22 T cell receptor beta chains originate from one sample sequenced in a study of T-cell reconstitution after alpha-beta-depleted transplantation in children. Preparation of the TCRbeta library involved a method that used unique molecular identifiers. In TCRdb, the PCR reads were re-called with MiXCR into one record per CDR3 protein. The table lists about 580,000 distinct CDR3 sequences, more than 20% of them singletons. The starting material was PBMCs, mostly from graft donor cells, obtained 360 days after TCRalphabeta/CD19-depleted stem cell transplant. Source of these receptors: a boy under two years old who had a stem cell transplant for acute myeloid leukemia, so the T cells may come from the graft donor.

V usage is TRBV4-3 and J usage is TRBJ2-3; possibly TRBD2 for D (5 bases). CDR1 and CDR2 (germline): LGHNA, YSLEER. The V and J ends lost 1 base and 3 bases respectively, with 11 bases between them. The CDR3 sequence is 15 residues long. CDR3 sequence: CASSQGVGGTDTQYF. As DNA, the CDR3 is TGCGCCAGCAGCCAAGGGGTCGGCGGGACAGATACGCAGTATTTT.

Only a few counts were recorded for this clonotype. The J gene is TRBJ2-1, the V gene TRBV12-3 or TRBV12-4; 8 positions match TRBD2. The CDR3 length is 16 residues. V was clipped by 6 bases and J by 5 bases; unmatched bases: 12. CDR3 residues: CASSRASAGANNEQFF. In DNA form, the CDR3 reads TGTGCCAGCAGCCGAGCCTCAGCGGGGGCCAACAATGAGCAGTTCTTC.

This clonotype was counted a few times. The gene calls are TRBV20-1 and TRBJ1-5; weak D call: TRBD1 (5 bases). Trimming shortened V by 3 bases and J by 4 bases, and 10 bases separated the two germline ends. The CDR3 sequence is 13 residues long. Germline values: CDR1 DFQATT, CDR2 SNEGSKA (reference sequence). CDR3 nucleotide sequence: TGCAGTGCTAGGTTGCCAGGGAATCAGCCCCAGCATTTT. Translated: CSARLPGNQPQHF.

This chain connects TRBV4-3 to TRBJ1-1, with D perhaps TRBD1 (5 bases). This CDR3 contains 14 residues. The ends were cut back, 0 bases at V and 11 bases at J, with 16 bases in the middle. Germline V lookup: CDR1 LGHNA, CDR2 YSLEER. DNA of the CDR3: TGCGCCAGCAGCCAAGATCGCGTTCAGGGAGGGGCTTTCTTT. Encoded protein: CASSQDRVQGGAFF.

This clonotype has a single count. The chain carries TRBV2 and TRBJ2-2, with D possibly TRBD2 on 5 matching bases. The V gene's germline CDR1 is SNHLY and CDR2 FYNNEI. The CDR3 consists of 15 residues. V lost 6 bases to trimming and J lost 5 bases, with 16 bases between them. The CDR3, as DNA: TGTGCCAGCAGAGTTAATGAGGGTCGGACCGGGGAGCTGTTTTTT. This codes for CASRVNEGRTGELFF.

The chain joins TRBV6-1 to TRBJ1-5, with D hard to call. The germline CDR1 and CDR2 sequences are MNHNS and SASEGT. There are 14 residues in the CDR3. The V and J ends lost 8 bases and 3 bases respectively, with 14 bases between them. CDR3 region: CASSMRAPNQPQHF. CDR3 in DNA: TGTGCCAGCTCCATGAGGGCCCCCAATCAGCCCCAGCATTTT.

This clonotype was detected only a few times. The CDR3 region has the DNA TGTGCCAGCAGCGCCGGGCCCCTCTACGAGCAGTACGTC. Residues: CASSAGPLYEQYV. The chain combines TRBV28 with TRBJ2-7; D is uncertain. This CDR3 region has 13 residues. Germline CDR1 and CDR2: MDHEN and SYDVKM. V was pared by 6 bases and J by 3 bases, with 12 bases between.

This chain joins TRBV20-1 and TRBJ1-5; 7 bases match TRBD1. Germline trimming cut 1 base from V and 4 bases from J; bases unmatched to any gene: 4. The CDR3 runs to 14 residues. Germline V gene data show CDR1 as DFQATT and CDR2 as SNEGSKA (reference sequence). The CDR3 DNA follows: TGCAGTGCTAGAGGACAGGGAATGAATCAGCCCCAGCATTTT. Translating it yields CSARGQGMNQPQHF.

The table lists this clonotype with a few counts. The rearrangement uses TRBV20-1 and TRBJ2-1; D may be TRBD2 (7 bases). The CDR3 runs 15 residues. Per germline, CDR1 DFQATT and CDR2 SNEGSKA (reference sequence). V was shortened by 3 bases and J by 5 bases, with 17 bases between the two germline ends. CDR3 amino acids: CSASQGGGGHNEQFF. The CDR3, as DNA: TGCAGTGCTAGTCAAGGCGGGGGCGGTCACAATGAGCAGTTCTTC.

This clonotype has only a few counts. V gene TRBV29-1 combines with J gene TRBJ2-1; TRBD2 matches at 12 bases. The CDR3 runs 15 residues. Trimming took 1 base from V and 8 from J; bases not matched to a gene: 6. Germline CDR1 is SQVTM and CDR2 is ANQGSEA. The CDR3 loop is CSVEGLAGGSDEQFF. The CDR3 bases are TGCAGCGTTGAAGGCCTAGCGGGGGGGTCGGATGAGCAGTTCTTC.

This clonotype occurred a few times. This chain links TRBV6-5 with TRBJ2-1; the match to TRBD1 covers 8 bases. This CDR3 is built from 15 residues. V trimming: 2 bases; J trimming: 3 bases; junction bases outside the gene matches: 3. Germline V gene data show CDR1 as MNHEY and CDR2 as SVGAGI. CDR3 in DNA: TGTGCCAGCAGTTACGACAGGGGCTACTACAATGAGCAGTTCTTC. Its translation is CASSYDRGYYNEQFF.

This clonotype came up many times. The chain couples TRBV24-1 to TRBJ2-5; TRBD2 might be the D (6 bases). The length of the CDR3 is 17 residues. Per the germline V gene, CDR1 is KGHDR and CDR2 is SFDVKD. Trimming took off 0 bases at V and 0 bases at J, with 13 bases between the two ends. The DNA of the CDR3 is TGTGCCACCAGTGATTTGGGGCGCGGGACGTACCAAGAGACCCAGTACTTC. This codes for CATSDLGRGTYQETQYF.

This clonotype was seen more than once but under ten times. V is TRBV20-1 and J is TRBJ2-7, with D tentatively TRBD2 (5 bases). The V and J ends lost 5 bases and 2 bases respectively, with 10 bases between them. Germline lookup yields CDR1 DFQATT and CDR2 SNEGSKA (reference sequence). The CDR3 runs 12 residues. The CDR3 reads CSAAPGTYEQYF. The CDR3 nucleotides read TGCAGTGCTGCCCCGGGAACCTACGAGCAGTACTTC.

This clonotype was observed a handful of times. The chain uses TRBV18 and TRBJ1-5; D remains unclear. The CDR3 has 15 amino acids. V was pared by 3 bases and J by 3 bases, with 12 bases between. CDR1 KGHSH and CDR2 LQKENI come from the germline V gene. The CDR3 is CASSPSKGHNQPQHF. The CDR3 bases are TGTGCCAGCTCACCTTCAAAGGGCCACAATCAGCCCCAGCATTTT.

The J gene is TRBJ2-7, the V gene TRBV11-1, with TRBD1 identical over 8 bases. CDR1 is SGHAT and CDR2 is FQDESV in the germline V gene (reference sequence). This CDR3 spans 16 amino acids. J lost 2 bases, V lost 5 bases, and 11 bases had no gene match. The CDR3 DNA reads TGTGCCAGCAGCCCAGGGGGCCGGTTGCGAGCCTACGAGCAGTACTTC. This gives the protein CASSPGGRLRAYEQYF.

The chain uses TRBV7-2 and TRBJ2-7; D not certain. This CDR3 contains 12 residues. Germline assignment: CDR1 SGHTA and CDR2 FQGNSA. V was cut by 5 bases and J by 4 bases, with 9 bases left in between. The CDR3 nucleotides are TGTGCCAGCAGCACACTCGAGTACGAGCAGTACTTC. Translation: CASSTLEYEQYF.

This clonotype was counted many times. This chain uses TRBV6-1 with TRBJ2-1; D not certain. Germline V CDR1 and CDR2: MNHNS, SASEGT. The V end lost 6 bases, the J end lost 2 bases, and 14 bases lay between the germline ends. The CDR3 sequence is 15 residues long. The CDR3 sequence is CASSLIDRTYNEQFF. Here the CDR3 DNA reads TGTGCCAGCAGCCTGATTGACCGTACCTACAATGAGCAGTTCTTC.

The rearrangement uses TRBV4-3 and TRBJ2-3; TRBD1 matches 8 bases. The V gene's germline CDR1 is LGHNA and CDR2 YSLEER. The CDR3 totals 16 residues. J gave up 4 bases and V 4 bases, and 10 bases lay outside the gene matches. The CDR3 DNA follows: TGCGCCAGCAGCCCCCTCCTGACAGGGGAAGCAGATACGCAGTATTTT. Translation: CASSPLLTGEADTQYF.

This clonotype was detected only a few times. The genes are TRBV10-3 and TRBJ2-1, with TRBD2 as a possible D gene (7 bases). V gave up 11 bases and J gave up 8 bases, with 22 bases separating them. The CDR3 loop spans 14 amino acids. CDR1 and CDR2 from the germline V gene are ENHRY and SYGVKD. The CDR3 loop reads CASRRGAAHDEQFF. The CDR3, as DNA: TGTGCCTCAAGACGGGGGGCCGCGCACGATGAGCAGTTCTTC.

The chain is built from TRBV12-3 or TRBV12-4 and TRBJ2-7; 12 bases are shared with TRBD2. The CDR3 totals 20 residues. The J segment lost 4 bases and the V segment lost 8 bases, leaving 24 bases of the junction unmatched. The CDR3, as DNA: TGTGCCAGCGTCCTTCGGCCCGCCTCCGGGACTAGCGGGTATTTTTACGAGCAGTACTTC. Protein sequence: CASVLRPASGTSGYFYEQYF.

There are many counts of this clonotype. For the CDR3, the DNA is TGTGCCAGCAGTTTCGTACAGGGCGGCAATGAGCAGTTCTTC. It translates to CASSFVQGGNEQFF. J is TRBJ2-1 and V is TRBV12-3 or TRBV12-4, with TRBD1 as a possible D gene (6 bases). CDR3 size: 14 residues. V lost 3 bases and J lost 6, with 12 bases in between.

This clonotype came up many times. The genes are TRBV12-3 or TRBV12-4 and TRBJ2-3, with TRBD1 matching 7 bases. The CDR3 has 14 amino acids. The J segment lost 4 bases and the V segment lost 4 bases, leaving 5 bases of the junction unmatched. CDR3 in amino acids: CASSYTGAADTQYF. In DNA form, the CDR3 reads TGTGCCAGCAGTTATACAGGGGCGGCAGATACGCAGTATTTT.